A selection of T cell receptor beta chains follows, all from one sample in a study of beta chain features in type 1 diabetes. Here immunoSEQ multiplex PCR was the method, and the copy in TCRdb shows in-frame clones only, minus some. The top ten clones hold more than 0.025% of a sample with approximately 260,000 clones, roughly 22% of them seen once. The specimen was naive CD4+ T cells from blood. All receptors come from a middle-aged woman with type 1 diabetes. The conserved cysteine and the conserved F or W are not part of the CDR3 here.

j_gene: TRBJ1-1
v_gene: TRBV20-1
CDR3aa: SALGGTEAF

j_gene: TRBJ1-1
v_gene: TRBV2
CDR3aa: ASSEEWGGSLAF

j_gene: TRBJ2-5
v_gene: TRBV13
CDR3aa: ASSLGSGETQY

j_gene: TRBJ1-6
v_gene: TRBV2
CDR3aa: ASKGQGLSPLH

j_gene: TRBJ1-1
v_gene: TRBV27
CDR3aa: ASSRRGNTEAF

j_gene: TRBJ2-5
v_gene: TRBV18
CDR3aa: ASSRLTGLLETQY

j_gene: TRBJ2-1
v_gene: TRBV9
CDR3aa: ASSVGDIAYNEQF

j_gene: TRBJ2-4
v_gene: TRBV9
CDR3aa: ASSVDLGAGVPIQY

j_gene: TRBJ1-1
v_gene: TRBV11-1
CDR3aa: ASSFGQGQNLNTEAF

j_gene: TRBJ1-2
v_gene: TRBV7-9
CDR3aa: ASSSTGPNYGYT

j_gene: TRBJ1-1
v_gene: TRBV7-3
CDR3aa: ASSPGTVTEAF

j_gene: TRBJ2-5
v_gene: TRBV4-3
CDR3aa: ASSPGTSGRAEETQY

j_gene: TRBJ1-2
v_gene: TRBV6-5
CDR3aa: ATTANYGYT

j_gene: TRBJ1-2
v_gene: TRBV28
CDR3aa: ASSPIPGQGPYGYT

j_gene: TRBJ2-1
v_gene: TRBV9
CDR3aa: ASSVASTSNEQF

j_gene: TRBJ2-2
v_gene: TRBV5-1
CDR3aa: ASSSGGAIAGELF

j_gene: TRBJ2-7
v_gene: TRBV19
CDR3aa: ASTYGQGGTYEQY

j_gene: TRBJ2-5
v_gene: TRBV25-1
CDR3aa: ASSESRGAETQY

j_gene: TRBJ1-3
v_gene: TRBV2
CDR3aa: ASNEETGNTIY

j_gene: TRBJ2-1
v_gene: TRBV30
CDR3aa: AWSVSASGANEQF

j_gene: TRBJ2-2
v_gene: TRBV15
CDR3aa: ATSSRLSSGGNTGELF

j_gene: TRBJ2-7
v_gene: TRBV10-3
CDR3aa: AISESSYEQY

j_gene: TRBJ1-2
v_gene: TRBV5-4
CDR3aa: ASSGQGRYGYT

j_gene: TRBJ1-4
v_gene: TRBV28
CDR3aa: ASTAGTAEKLF

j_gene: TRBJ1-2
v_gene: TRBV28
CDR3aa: ATTAQPTNYGYT

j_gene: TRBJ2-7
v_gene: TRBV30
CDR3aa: AWMGQGLREQY

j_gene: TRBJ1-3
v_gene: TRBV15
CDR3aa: ATSRDVDSSGNTIY